This T cell receptor beta chain was sequenced for a study of T cells in localized non-small cell lung cancer. Comments on this clone: Its antigen is not identified.

Regarding the study as a whole: Tumor showed lower T cell clonality than uninvolved adjacent lung, where it was highest. The study linked higher blood T cell density to longer overall survival.

With 5 bases clipped from V and 8 bases from J, the junction kept 14 bases outside the gene matches. The CDR3 runs to 17 residues. The germline gives CDR1 SGHTA, CDR2 FQGNSA. Repertoires were generated with immunoSEQ multiplex PCR, while TCRdb's copy carries only in-frame clones and drops some. The sample lists tens of thousands of clones; over 70% were seen once. This TCR derives from a man aged 40 to 69 with stage II squamous cell lung carcinoma. The sequences come from PBMCs, collected before any cancer treatment. This sequence joins TRBV7-2 and TRBJ1-3, with TRBD1 matching 11 bases. This CDR3 reads CASSNGQGAYVGYTIYF. The CDR3 DNA follows: TGTGCCAGCAGCAATGGACAGGGGGCATATGTAGGATACACCATATATTTT.